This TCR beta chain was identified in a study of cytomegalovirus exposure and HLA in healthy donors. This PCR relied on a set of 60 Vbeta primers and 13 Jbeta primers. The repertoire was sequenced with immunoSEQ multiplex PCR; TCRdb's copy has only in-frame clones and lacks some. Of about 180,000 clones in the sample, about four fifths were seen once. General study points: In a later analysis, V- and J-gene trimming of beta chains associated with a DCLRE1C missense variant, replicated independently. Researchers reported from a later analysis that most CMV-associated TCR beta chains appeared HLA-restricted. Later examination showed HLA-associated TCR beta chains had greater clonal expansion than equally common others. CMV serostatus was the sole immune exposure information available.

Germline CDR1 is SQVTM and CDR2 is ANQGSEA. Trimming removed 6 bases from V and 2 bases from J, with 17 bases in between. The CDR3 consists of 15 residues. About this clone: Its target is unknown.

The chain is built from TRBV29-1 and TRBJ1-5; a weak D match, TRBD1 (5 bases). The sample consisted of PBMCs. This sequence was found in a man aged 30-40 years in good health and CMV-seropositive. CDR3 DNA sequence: TGCAGCGTCGTGACAGCCGCCTCTGGCAATCAGCCCCAGCATTTT. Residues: CSVVTAASGNQPQHF.